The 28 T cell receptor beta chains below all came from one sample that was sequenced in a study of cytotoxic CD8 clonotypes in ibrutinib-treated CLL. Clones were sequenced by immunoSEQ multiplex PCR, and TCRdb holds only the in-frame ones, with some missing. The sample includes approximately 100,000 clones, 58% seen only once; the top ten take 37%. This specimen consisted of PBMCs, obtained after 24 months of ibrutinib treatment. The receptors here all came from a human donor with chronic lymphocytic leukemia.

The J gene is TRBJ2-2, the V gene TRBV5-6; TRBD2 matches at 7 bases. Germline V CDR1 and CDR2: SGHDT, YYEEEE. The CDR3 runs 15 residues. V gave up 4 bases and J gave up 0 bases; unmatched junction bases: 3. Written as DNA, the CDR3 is TGTGCCAGCAGCCCCGGACTAGCGAACACCGGGGAGCTGTTTTTT. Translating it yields CASSPGLANTGELFF.

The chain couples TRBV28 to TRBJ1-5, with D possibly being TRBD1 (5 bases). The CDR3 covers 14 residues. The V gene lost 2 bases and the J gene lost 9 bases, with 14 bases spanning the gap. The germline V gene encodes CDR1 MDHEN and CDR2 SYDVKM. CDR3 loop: CASSLQGRVAPQHF. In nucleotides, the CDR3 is TGTGCCAGCAGTTTACAAGGCAGGGTCGCGCCCCAGCATTTT.

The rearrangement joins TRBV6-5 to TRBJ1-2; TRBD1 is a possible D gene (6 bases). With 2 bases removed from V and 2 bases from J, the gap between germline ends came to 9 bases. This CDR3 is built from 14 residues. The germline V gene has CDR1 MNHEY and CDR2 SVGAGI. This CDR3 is CASSYKDRNYGYTF. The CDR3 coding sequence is TGTGCCAGCAGTTACAAGGACAGAAACTATGGCTACACCTTC.

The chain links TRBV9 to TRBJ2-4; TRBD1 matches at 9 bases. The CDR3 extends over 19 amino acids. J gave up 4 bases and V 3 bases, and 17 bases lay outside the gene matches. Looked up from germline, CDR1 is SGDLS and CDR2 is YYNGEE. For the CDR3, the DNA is TGTGCCAGCAGCGGAGGGACAGGGACAACCTTTGACCAAAAAAACATTCAGTACTTC. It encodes CASSGGTGTTFDQKNIQYF.

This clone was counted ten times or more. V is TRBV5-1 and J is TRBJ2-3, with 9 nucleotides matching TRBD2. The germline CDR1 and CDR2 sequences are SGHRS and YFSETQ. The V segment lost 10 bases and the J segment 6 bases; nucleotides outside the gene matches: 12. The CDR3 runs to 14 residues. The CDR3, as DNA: TGCGCCTCCGCGCGGGGGGGTGACCAGGATACGCAGTATTTT. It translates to CASARGGDQDTQYF.

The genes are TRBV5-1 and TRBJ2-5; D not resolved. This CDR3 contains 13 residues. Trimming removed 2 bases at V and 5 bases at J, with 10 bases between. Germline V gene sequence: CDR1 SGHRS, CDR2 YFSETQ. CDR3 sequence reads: CASSFWDGETQYF. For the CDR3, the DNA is TGCGCCAGCAGCTTCTGGGATGGGGAGACCCAGTACTTC.

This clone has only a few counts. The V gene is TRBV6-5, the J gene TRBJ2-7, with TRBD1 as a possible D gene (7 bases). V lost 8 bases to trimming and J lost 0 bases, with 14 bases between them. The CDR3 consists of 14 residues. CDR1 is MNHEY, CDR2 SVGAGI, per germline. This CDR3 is CASCQGGSSYEQYF. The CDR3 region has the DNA TGTGCCAGCTGTCAGGGGGGCAGCTCCTACGAGCAGTACTTC.

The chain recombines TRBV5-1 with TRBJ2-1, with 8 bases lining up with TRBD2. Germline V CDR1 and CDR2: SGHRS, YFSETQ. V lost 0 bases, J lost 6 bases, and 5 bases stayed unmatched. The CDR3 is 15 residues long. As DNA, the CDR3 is TGCGCCAGCAGCTTGGATGTGGCGGGGGGCAATGAGCAGTTCTTC. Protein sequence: CASSLDVAGGNEQFF.

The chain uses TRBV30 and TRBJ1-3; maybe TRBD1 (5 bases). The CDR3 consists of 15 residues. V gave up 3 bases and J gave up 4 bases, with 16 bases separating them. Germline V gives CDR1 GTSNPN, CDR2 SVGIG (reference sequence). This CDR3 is CAWRPLWRGGNTIYF. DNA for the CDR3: TGTGCCTGGAGGCCCCTGTGGAGGGGAGGAAACACCATATATTTT.

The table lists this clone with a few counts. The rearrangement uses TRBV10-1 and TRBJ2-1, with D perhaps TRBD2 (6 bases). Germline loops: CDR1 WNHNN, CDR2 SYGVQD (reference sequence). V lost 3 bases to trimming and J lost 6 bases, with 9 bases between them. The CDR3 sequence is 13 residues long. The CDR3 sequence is CASSDRRGNEQFF. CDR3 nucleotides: TGCGCCAGCAGTGACAGGAGGGGCAATGAGCAGTTCTTC.

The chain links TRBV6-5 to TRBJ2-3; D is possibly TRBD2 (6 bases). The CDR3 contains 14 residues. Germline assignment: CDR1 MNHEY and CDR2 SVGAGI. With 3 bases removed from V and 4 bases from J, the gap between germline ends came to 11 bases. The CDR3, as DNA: TGTGCCAGCAGTTATAGGTCGGGGGCAGATACGCAGTATTTT. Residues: CASSYRSGADTQYF.

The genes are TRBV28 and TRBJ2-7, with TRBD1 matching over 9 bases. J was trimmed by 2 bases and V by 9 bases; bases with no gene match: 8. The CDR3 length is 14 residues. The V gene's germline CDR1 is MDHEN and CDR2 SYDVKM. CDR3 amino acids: CASTHRGRTYEQYF. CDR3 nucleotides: TGTGCCAGTACCCACAGGGGGCGAACCTACGAGCAGTACTTC.

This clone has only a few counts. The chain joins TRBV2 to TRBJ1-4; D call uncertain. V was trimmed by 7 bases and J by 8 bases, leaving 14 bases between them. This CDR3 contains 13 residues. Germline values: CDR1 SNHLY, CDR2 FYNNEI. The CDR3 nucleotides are TGTGCCAGCATGCGAGGGATTTCGGAAAAACTGTTTTTT. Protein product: CASMRGISEKLFF.

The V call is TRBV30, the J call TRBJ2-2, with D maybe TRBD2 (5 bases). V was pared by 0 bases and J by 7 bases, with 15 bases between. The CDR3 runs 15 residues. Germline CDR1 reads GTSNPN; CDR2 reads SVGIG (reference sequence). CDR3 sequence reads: CAWSVVRSGGGELFF. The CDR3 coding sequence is TGTGCCTGGAGTGTAGTGAGGAGTGGAGGCGGGGAGCTGTTTTTT.

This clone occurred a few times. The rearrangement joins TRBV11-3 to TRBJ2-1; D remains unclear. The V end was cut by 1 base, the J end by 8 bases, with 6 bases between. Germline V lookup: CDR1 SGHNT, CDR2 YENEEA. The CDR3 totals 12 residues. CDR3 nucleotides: TGTGCCAGCAGCTTAGTGATGGATGAGCAGTTCTTC. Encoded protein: CASSLVMDEQFF.

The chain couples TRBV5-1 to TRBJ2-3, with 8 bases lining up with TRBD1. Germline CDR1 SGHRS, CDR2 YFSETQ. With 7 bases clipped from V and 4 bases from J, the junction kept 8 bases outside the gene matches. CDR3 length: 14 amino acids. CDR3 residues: CASCGQGIPDTQYF. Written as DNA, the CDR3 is TGCGCCAGCTGCGGACAGGGAATACCAGATACGCAGTATTTT.

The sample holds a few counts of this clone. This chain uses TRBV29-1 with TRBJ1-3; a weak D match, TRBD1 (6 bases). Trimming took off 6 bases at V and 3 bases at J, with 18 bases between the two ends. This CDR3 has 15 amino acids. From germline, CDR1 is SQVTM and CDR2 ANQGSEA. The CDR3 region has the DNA TGCAGCGTCCCCTGGGCAGGGGAGAATGGAAACACCATATATTTT. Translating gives CSVPWAGENGNTIYF. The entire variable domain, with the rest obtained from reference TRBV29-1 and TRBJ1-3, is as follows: SAVISQKPSRDICQRGTSLTIQCQVDSQVTMMFWYRQQPGQSLTLIATANQGSEATYESGFVIDKFPISRPNLTFSTLTVSNMSPEDSSIYLCSVPWAGENGNTIYFGEGSWLTVV.

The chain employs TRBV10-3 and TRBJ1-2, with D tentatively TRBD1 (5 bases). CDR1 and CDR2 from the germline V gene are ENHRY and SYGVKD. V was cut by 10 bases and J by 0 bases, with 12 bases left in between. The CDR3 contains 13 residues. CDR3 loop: CATTGGANYGYTF. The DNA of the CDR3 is TGTGCCACCACGGGGGGGGCTAACTATGGCTACACCTTC.

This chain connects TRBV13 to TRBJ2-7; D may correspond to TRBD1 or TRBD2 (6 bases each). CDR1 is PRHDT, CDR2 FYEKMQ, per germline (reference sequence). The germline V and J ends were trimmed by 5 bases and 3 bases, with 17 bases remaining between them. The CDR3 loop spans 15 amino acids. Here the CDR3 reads CASSRQVGGNYEQYF. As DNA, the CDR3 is TGTGCCAGCAGCCGACAGGTTGGAGGGAACTACGAGCAGTACTTC.

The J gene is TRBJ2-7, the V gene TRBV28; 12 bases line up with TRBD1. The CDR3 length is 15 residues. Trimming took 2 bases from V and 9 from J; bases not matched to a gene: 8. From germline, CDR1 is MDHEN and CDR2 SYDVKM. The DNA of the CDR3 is TGTGCCAGCAGTTTAACAGGGACAGGGGGCCTGTCGCAGTACTTC. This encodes CASSLTGTGGLSQYF.

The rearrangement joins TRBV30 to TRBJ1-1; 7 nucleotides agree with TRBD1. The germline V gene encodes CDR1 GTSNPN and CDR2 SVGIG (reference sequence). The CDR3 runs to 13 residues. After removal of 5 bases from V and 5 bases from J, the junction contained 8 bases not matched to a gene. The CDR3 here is CAWAGTARTEAFF. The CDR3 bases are TGTGCCTGGGCCGGGACAGCGAGAACTGAAGCTTTCTTT. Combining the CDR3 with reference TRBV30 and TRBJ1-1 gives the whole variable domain SQTIHQWPATLVQPVGSPLSLECTVEGTSNPNLYWYRQAAGRGLQLLFYSVGIGQISSEVPQNLSASRPQDRQFILSSKKLLLSDSGFYLCAWAGTARTEAFFGQGTRLTVV.

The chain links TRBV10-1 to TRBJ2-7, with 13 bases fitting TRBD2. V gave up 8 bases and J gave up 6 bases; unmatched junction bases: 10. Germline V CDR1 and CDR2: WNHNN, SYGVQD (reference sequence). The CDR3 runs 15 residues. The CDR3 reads CASDPGTSGVGEQYF. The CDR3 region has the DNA TGCGCCAGCGATCCCGGGACTAGCGGGGTTGGCGAGCAGTACTTC.

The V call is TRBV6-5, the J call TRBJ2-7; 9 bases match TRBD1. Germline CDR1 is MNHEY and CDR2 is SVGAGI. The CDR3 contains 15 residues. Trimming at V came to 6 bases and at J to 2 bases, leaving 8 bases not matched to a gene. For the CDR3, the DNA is TGTGCCAGCAGCCTCCGGGACAGGGTCACCTACGAGCAGTACTTC. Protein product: CASSLRDRVTYEQYF.

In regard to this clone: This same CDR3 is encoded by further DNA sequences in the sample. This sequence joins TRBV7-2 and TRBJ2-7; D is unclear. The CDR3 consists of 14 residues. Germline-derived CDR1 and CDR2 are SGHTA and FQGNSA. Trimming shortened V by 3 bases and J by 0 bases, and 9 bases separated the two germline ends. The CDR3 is CASSFSRSSYEQYF. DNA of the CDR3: TGTGCCAGCAGCTTCTCGCGGAGCTCCTACGAGCAGTACTTC.

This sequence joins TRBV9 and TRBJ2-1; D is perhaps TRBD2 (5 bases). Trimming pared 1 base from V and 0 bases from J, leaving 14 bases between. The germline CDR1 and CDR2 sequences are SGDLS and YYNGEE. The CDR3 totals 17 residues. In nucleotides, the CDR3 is TGTGCCAGCAGCGTACTTACGGGGTCAGGCTCCTACAATGAGCAGTTCTTC. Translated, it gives CASSVLTGSGSYNEQFF.

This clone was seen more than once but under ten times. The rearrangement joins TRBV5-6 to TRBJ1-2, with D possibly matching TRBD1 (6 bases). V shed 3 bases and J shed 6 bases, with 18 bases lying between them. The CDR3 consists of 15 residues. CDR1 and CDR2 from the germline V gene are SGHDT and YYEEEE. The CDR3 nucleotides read TGTGCCAGCAGCTCAAGACAGGAATATAATCATGGCTACACCTTC. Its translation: CASSSRQEYNHGYTF.

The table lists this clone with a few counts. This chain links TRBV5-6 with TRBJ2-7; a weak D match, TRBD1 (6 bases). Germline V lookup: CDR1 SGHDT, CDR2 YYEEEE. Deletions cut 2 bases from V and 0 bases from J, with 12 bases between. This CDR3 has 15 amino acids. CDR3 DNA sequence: TGTGCCAGCAGCTTTGGCAGGGGTGTCTCCTACGAGCAGTACTTC. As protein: CASSFGRGVSYEQYF.

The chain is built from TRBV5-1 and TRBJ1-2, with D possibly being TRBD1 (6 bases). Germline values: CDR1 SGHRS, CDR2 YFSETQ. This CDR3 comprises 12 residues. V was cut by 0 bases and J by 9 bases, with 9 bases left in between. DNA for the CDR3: TGCGCCAGCAGCTTGGCCCAGGGGAGCTACACCTTC. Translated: CASSLAQGSYTF.